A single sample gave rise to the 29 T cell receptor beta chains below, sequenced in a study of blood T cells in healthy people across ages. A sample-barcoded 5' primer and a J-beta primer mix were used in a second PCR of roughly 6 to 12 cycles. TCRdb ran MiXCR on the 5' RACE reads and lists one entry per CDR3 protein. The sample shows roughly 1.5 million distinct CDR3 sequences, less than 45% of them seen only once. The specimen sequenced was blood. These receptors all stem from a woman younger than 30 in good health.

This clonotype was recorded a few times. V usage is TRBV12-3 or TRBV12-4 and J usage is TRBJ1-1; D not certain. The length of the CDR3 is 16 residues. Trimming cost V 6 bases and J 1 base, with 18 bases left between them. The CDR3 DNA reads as TGTGCCAGCAGGCGATCTGGGTCCAGTGAGAACACTGAAGCTTTCTTT. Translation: CASRRSGSSENTEAFF.

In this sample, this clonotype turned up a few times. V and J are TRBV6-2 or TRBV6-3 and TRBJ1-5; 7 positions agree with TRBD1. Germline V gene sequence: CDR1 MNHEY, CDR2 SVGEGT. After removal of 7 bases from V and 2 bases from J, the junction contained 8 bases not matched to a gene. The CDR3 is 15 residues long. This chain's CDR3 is CASTSGGVGNQPQHF. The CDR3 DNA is TGTGCCAGCACCTCAGGGGGAGTCGGCAATCAGCCCCAGCATTTT.

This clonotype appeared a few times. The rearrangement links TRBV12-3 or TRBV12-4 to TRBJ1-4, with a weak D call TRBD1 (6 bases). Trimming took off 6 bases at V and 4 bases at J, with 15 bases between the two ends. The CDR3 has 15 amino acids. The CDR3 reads CASSARQVLNEKLFF. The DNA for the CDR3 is TGTGCCAGCAGCGCTAGACAGGTTCTTAATGAAAAACTGTTTTTT.

The CDR3 DNA reads TGTGCCAGCAGTCGCGGGACAGGGGCTGGCTACACCTTC. Translating it yields CASSRGTGAGYTF. This chain uses TRBV6-2 or TRBV6-3 with TRBJ1-2; 10 bases are a match to TRBD1. Losses at the gene ends were 5 bases for V and 7 bases for J; bases not matched to a gene: 4. Germline V gene sequence: CDR1 MNHEY, CDR2 SVGEGT. The CDR3 runs to 13 residues.

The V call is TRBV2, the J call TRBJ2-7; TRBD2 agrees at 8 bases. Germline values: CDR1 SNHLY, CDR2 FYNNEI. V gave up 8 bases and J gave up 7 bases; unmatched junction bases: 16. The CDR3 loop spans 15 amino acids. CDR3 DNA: TGTGCCAGCGAAGCGGGAGATCCCTCCTACAATGAGCAGTACTTC. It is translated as CASEAGDPSYNEQYF.

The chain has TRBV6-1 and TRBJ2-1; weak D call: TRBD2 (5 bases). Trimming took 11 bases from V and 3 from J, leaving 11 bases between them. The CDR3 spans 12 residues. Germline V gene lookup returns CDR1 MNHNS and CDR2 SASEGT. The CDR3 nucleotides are TGTGCCGGTGGGAGCTACTACAATGAGCAGTTCTTC. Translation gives CAGGSYYNEQFF.

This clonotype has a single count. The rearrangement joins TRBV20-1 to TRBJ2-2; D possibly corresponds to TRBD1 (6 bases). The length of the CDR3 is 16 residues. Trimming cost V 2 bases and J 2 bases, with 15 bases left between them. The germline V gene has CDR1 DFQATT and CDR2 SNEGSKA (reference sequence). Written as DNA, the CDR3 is TGCAGTGCTAGACCTACCGGGACACTAAACACCGGGGAGCTGTTTTTT. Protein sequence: CSARPTGTLNTGELFF.

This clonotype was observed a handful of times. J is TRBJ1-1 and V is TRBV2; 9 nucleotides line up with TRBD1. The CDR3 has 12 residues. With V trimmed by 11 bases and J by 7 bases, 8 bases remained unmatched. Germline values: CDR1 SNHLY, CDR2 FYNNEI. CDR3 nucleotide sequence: TGTGCCGGGGGACAGGGTGAGAATGAAGCTTTCTTT. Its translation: CAGGQGENEAFF. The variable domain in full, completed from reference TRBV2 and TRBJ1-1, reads EPEVTQTPSHQVTQMGQEVILRCVPISNHLYFYWYRQILGQKVEFLVSFYNNEISEKSEIFDDQFSVERPDGSNFTLKIRSTKLEDSAMYFCAGGQGENEAFFGQGTRLTVV.

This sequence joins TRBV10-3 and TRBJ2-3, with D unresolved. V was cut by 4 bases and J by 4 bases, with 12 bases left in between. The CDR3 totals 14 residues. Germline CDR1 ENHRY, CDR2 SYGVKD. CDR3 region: CAISAGQLPDTQYF. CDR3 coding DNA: TGTGCCATCAGTGCGGGTCAGTTACCAGATACGCAGTATTTT.

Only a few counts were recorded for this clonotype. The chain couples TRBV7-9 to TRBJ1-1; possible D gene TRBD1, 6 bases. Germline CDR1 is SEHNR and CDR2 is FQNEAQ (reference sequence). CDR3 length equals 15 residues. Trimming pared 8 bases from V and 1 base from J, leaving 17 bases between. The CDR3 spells CASRPGGAWNTEAFF. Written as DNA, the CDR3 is TGTGCCAGCCGCCCGGGGGGCGCATGGAACACTGAAGCTTTCTTT.

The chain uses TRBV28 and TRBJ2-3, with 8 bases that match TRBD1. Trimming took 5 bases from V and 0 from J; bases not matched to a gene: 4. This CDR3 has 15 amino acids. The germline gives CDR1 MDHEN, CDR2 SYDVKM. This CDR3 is CASSARGRSTDTQYF. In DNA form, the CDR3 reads TGTGCCAGCAGTGCCAGGGGGCGCAGCACAGATACGCAGTATTTT.

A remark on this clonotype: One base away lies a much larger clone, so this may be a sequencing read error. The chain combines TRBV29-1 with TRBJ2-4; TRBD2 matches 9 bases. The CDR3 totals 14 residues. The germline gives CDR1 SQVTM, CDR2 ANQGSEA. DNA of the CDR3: TGCAGAGTTGTGGTAGCGGGAGCGGGAAACATTCAGTACTTC. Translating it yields CRVVVAGAGNIQYF.

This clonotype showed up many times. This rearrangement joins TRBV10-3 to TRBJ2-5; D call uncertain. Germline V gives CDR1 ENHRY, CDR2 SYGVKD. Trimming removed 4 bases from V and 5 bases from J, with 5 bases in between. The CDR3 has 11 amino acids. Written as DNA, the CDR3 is TGTGCCATCAGTGTCGGGGAGACCCAGTACTTC. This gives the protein CAISVGETQYF.

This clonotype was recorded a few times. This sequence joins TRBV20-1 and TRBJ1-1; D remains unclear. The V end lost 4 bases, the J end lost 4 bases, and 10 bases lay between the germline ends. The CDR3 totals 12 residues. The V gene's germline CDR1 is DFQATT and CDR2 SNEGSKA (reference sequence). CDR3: CSAIRPPTEAFF. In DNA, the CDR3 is TGCAGTGCTATTAGGCCCCCCACTGAAGCTTTCTTT.

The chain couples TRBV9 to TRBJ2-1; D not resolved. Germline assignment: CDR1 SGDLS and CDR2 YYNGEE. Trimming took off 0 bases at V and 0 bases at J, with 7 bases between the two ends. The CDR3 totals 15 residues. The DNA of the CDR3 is TGTGCCAGCAGCGTAGGTACCCGCTCCTACAATGAGCAGTTCTTC. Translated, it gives CASSVGTRSYNEQFF.

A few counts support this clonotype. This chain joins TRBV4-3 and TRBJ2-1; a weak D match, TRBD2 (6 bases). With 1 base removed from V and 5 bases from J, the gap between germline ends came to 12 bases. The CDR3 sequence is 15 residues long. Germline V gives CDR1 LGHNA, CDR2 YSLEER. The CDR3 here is CASSQVWRDNNEQFF. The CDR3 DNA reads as TGCGCCAGCAGCCAAGTATGGCGGGATAACAATGAGCAGTTCTTC.

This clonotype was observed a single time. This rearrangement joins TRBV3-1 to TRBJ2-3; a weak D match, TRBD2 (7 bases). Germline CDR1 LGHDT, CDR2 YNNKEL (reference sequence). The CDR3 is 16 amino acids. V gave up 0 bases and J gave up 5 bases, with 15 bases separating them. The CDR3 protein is CASSQDLGGRGDTQYF. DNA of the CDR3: TGTGCCAGCAGCCAAGATCTGGGGGGGCGTGGAGATACGCAGTATTTT.

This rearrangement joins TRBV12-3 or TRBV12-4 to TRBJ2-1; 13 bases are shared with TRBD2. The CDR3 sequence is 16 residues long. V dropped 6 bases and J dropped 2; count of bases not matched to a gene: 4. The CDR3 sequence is CASSRTSGRAYNEQFF. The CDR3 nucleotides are TGTGCCAGCAGCCGTACTAGCGGGAGGGCCTACAATGAGCAGTTCTTC.

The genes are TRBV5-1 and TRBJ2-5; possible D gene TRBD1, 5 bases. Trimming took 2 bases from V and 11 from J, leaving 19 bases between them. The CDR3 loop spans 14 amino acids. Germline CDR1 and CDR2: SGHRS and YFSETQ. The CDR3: CASSFGHYYNEQYF. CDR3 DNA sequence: TGCGCCAGCAGCTTCGGACATTACTACAATGAGCAGTACTTC. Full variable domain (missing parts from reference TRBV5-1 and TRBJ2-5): KAGVTQTPRYLIKTRGQQVTLSCSPISGHRSVSWYQQTPGQGLQFLFEYFSETQRNKGNFPGRFSGRQFSNSRSEMNVSTLELGDSALYLCASSFGHYYNEQYFGPGTRLLVL.

The CDR3 DNA is TGTGCCAGCAGTGGATGGCGGCAACAACCCTACAATGAGCAGTTCTTC. Translation: CASSGWRQQPYNEQFF. The V and J genes are TRBV2 and TRBJ2-1; D call uncertain. V gave up 4 bases and J gave up 2 bases, with 15 bases separating them. The length of the CDR3 is 16 residues. Germline CDR1 reads SNHLY; CDR2 reads FYNNEI.

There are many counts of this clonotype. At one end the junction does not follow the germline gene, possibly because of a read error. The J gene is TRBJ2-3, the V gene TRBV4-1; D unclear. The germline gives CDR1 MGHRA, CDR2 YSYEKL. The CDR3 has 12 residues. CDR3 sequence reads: CASSQSTDTQYF. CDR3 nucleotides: TGTGCCAGCAGCCAGTCCACAGATACGCAGTATTTT.

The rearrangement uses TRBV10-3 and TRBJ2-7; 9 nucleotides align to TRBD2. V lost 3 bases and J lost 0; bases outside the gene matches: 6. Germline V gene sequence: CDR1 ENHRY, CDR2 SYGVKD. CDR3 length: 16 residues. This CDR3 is CAISDTSGLSSYEQYF. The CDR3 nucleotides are TGTGCCATCAGTGATACTAGCGGGTTAAGCTCCTACGAGCAGTACTTC.

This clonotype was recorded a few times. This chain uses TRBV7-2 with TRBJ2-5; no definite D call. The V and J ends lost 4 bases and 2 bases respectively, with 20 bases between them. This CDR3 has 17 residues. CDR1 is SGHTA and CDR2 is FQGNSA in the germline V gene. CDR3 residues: CASSSITVGKPQETQYF. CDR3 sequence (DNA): TGTGCCAGCAGCTCGATAACAGTAGGGAAACCTCAAGAGACCCAGTACTTC.

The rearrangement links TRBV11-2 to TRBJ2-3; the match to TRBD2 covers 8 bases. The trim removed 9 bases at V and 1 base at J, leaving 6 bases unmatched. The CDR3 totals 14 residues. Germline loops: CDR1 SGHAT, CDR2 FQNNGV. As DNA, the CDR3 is TGTGCCAGTTTGCGGGAGGATGGCACAGATACGCAGTATTTT. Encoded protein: CASLREDGTDTQYF. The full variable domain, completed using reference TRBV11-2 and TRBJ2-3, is EAGVAQSPRYKIIEKRQSVAFWCNPISGHATLYWYQQILGQGPKLLIQFQNNGVVDDSQLPKDRFSAERLKGVDSTLKIQPAKLEDSAVYLCASLREDGTDTQYFGPGTRLTVL.

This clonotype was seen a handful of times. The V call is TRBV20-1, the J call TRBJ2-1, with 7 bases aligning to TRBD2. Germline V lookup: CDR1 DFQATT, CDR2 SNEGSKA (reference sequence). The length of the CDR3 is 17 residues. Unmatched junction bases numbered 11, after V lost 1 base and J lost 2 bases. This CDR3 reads CSARGRKGGRPYNEQFF. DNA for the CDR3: TGCAGTGCTAGAGGTAGAAAAGGCGGGAGACCCTACAATGAGCAGTTCTTC.

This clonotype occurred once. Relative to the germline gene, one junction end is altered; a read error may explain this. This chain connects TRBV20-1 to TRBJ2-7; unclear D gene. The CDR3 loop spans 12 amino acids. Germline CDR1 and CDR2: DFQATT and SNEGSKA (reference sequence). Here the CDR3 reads CSARRRNYEQYF. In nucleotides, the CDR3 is TGCAGCGCTAGGAGACGGAACTACGAGCAGTACTTC.

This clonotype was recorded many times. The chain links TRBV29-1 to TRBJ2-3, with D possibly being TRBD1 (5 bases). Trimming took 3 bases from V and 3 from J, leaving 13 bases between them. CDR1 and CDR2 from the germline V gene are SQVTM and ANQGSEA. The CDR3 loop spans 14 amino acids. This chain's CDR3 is CSVDIKGWTDTQYF. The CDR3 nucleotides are TGCAGCGTTGATATAAAGGGGTGGACAGATACGCAGTATTTT.

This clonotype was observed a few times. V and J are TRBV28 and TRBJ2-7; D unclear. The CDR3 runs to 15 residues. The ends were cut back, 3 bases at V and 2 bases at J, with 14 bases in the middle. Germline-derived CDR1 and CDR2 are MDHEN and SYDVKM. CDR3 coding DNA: TGTGCCAGCAGTTTTTTAATCGGCGAAACCTACGAGCAGTACTTC. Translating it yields CASSFLIGETYEQYF. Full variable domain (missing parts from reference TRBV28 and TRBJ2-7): DVKVTQSSRYLVKRTGEKVFLECVQDMDHENMFWYRQDPGLGLRLIYFSYDVKMKEKGDIPEGYSVSREKKERFSLILESASTNQTSMYLCASSFLIGETYEQYFGPGTRLTVT.

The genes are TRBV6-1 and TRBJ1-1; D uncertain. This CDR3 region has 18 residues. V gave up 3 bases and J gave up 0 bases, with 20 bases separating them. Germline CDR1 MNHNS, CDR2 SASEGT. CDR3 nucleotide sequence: TGTGCCAGCAGTGAGGGAGGGCAGGCCAGTTTCATGAACACTGAAGCTTTCTTT. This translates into CASSEGGQASFMNTEAFF.